The clone carrying this T cell receptor beta chain came up once. The sample is drawn from a study of blood T cell repertoires in COVID-19. Data came from immunoSEQ multiplex PCR; TCRdb stores just in-frame clones and leaves some out. The sample consists of some 100,000 clones, 80% to 95% of them appearing once. Looked up from germline, CDR1 is GTSNPN and CDR2 is SVGIG (reference sequence). With V trimmed by 3 bases and J by 4 bases, 8 bases remained unmatched. The length of the CDR3 is 14 residues. The J gene is TRBJ2-5, the V gene TRBV30; 7 bases are a match to TRBD2. Source material: peripheral blood. This TCR was recovered from a woman aged 60-70 years with active COVID-19. The CDR3 DNA reads as TGTGCCTGGAGCCAAACTAGCGTCGGAGAGACCCAGTACTTC. Its translation is CAWSQTSVGETQYF.